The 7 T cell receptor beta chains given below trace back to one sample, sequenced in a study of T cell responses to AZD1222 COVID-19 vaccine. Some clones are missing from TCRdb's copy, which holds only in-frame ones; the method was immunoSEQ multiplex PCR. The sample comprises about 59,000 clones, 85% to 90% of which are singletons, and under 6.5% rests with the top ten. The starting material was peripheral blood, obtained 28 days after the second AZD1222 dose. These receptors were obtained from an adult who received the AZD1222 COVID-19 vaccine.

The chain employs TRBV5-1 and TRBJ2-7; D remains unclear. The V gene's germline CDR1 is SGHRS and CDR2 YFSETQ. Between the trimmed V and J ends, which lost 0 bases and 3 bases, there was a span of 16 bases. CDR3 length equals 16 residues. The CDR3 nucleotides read TGCGCCAGCAGCTTGGCTCAAATGGACGGATTCTACGAGCAGTACTTC. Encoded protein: CASSLAQMDGFYEQYF. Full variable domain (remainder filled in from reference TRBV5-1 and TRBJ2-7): KAGVTQTPRYLIKTRGQQVTLSCSPISGHRSVSWYQQTPGQGLQFLFEYFSETQRNKGNFPGRFSGRQFSNSRSEMNVSTLELGDSALYLCASSLAQMDGFYEQYFGPGTRLTVT.

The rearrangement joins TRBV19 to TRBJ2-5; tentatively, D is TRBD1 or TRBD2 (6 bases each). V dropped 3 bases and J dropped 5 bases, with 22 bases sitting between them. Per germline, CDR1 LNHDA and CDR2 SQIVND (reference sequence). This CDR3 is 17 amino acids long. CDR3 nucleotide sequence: TGTGCCAGTAGTATTCTCAGCACGGGGGCCGAGGGGGAGACCCAGTACTTC. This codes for CASSILSTGAEGETQYF.

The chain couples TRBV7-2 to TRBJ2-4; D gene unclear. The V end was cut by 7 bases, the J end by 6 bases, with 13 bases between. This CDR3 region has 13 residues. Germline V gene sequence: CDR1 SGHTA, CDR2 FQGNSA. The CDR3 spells CASTLAGLNIQYF. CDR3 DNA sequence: TGTGCCAGCACCCTTGCTGGCTTAAACATTCAGTACTTC.

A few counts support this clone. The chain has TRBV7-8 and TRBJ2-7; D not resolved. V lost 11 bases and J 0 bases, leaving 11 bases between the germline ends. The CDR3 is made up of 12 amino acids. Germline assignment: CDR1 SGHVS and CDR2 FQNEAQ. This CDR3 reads CACGRRSYEQYF. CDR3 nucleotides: TGTGCCTGCGGACGCCGCTCCTACGAGCAGTACTTC.

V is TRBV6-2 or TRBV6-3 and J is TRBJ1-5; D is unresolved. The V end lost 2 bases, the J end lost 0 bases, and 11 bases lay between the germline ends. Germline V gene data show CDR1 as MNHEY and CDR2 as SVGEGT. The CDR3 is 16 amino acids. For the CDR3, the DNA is TGTGCCAGCAGTTACGAGACGCTCAATAGCAATCAGCCCCAGCATTTT. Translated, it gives CASSYETLNSNQPQHF.

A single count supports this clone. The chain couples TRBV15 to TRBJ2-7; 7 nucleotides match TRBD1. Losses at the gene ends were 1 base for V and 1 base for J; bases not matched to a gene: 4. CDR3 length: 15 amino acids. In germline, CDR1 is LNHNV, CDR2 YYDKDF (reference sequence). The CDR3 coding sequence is TGTGCCACCAGCAGAGTGGGACAGACATCCTACGAGCAGTACTTC. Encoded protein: CATSRVGQTSYEQYF.

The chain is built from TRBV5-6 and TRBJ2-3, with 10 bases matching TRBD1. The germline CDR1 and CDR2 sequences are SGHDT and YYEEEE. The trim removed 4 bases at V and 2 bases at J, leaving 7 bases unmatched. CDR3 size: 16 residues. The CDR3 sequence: CASSGQGVFLTDTQYF. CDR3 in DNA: TGTGCCAGCAGCGGACAGGGGGTTTTCCTCACAGATACGCAGTATTTT.